This entry lists 30 T cell receptor beta chains sequenced from one sample in a study of early T cells in non-severe SARS-CoV-2 infection. TCRdb reprocessed the 5' RACE reads via MiXCR and lists one record per CDR3 protein. The profile shows nearly 45,000 distinct CDR3 sequences, roughly 11% of them singletons. Specimen: whole blood. The receptors were sampled from an adult who was a healthcare worker with PCR-confirmed SARS-CoV-2 infection or an uninfected control (not recorded which).

A remark on this clonotype: Being one base from a much bigger clone, this may be a read error. The CDR3 loop reads CVSSQGGNTEAFF. The CDR3, as DNA: TGTGTCAGCAGCCAGGGGGGAAACACTGAAGCTTTCTTT. This rearrangement joins TRBV7-3 to TRBJ1-1; TRBD1 aligns across 7 bases. The CDR3 has 13 amino acids. Germline assignment: CDR1 SGHTA and CDR2 FQGTGA.

This clonotype has more than one count but fewer than ten. The V gene is TRBV2, the J gene TRBJ1-1; D remains ambiguous. The V and J ends lost 8 bases and 0 bases respectively, with 13 bases between them. CDR1 is SNHLY and CDR2 is FYNNEI in the germline V gene. The CDR3 has 14 residues. The CDR3 region has the DNA TGTGCCAGCCCCCGGTTCGGCCTGAACACTGAAGCTTTCTTT. It translates to CASPRFGLNTEAFF.

The J gene is TRBJ1-1, the V gene TRBV3-1; 9 nucleotides align to TRBD1. The germline V gene encodes CDR1 LGHDT and CDR2 YNNKEL (reference sequence). V dropped 4 bases and J dropped 4; count of bases not matched to a gene: 1. The CDR3 consists of 13 residues. The CDR3, as DNA: TGTGCCAGCAGCCCGGGACAGGGCACTGAAGCTTTCTTT. The encoded protein is CASSPGQGTEAFF.

This clonotype has ten or more counts. The J gene is TRBJ2-1, the V gene TRBV6-6; TRBD2 aligns across 8 bases. In germline, CDR1 is MNHNY, CDR2 SVGAGI (reference sequence). J was trimmed by 0 bases and V by 6 bases; bases with no gene match: 10. The CDR3 is 17 amino acids. The CDR3 protein is CASSPYLAGYSYNEQFF. The CDR3 DNA reads as TGTGCCAGCAGCCCTTACTTAGCGGGGTACTCCTACAATGAGCAGTTCTTC.

This clonotype was detected only a few times. This CDR3 reads CASRRPGDQPQHF. CDR3 nucleotide sequence: TGTGCCAGTAGGAGACCCGGGGATCAGCCCCAGCATTTT. The gene calls are TRBV19 and TRBJ1-5, with unresolved D. Germline lookup yields CDR1 LNHDA and CDR2 SQIVND (reference sequence). V was cut by 6 bases and J by 5 bases, with 11 bases left in between. This CDR3 spans 13 amino acids.

CDR3 sequence: CASSQENTEDTQYF. CDR3 sequence (DNA): TGTGCCAGCAGCCAAGAAAATACTGAAGATACGCAGTATTTT. The chain is built from TRBV4-2 and TRBJ2-3; no firm D call. This CDR3 comprises 14 residues. CDR1 and CDR2 from the germline V gene are LGHNA and YNFKEQ. V dropped 0 bases and J dropped 5 bases, with 9 bases sitting between them.

This rearrangement joins TRBV30 to TRBJ1-6; D gene uncertain. V lost 6 bases, J lost 9 bases, and 21 bases lay in between. The germline gives CDR1 GTSNPN, CDR2 SVGIG (reference sequence). CDR3 length equals 15 residues. CDR3 nucleotides: TGTGCCTGCAGCCTTGAAGCGGGAGTGGGTTCACCCCTCCACTTT. This codes for CACSLEAGVGSPLHF.

The chain carries TRBV20-1 and TRBJ2-1, with 9 bases matching TRBD2. The CDR3 is made up of 14 amino acids. V lost 4 bases to trimming and J lost 12 bases; unmatched junction nucleotides: 13. Germline CDR1 DFQATT, CDR2 SNEGSKA (reference sequence). CDR3 coding DNA: TGCAGTGCTACACCGGGACTAGCAAGTAGGGTGCAGTTCTTC. It translates to CSATPGLASRVQFF.

The table lists this clonotype with many counts. The chain uses TRBV5-4 and TRBJ2-2, with 7 nucleotides matching TRBD1. V lost 0 bases, J lost 1 base, and 9 bases stayed unmatched. Germline-derived CDR1 and CDR2 are SGHNT and YYREEE (reference sequence). The CDR3 contains 18 residues. The CDR3 DNA sequence: TGTGCCAGCAGCTTGGTACAGGGGAGAGGTTTGAACACCGGGGAGCTGTTTTTT. Translating gives CASSLVQGRGLNTGELFF.

This clonotype was observed many times. The chain uses TRBV3-1 and TRBJ2-1, with a possible D match to TRBD2 (6 bases). With 0 bases removed from V and 2 bases from J, the gap between germline ends came to 14 bases. The CDR3 contains 17 residues. Germline values: CDR1 LGHDT, CDR2 YNNKEL (reference sequence). CDR3 DNA sequence: TGTGCCAGCAGCCAAGACGGAGGCGGGGTCCCCTACAATGAGCAGTTCTTC. Translating gives CASSQDGGGVPYNEQFF.

The CDR3 bases are TGTGCCAGCAGGGAGGCAGCGGGGGATAACAATGAGCAGTTCTTC. Protein sequence: CASREAAGDNNEQFF. V usage is TRBV6-5 and J usage is TRBJ2-1; 8 bases fit TRBD2. CDR1 and CDR2 (germline): MNHEY, SVGAGI. There are 15 residues in the CDR3. With V trimmed by 6 bases and J by 5 bases, 9 bases remained unmatched.

The genes are TRBV6-2 or TRBV6-3 and TRBJ2-1; D is possibly TRBD2 (5 bases). This CDR3 has 19 residues. Germline-derived CDR1 and CDR2 are MNHEY and SVGEGT. Deletions cut 0 bases from V and 5 bases from J, with 23 bases between. DNA of the CDR3: TGTGCCAGCAGTTACTCCGGCGCTAGCTGGAATCCGACGCACAATGAGCAGTTCTTC. Residues: CASSYSGASWNPTHNEQFF.

This clonotype was counted a few times. The chain couples TRBV7-6 to TRBJ2-1; D might be TRBD2 (7 bases). V lost 7 bases and J lost 3, with 16 bases in between. Per the germline V gene, CDR1 is SGHVS and CDR2 is FNYEAQ. This CDR3 is 15 amino acids long. DNA for the CDR3: TGTGCCAGCACTACGGGGGGCGATATCTACAATGAGCAGTTCTTC. Protein: CASTTGGDIYNEQFF.

This clonotype was found a few times. The chain recombines TRBV7-3 with TRBJ2-6; a possible D gene is TRBD1 (6 bases). CDR1 and CDR2 (germline): SGHTA, FQGTGA. The CDR3 runs to 18 residues. The ends were cut back, 3 bases at V and 0 bases at J, with 15 bases in the middle. The CDR3 DNA reads TGTGCCAGCAGCTTTATGGGGACACAAAACTCTGGGGCCAACGTCCTGACTTTC. As protein: CASSFMGTQNSGANVLTF.

At least ten counts were recorded for this clonotype. V is TRBV19 and J is TRBJ2-1, with 8 bases lining up with TRBD1. Germline V gene lookup returns CDR1 LNHDA and CDR2 SQIVND (reference sequence). V dropped 2 bases and J dropped 2; count of bases not matched to a gene: 5. The CDR3 is 16 amino acids. DNA for the CDR3: TGTGCCAGTAGTATAAAGGGGACAGGAGCCTACAATGAGCAGTTCTTC. This codes for CASSIKGTGAYNEQFF.

Many counts were recorded for this clonotype. The rearrangement links TRBV7-8 to TRBJ1-2, with a tentative D call TRBD1 (5 bases). The V and J ends lost 4 bases and 4 bases respectively, with 10 bases between them. Germline CDR1 reads SGHVS; CDR2 reads FQNEAQ. The CDR3 sequence is 13 residues long. The CDR3 bases are TGTGCCAGCAGCTCCCGACAGACCTATGGCTACACCTTC. Translated: CASSSRQTYGYTF.

The J gene is TRBJ2-1, the V gene TRBV18; the D gene is possibly TRBD2 (7 bases). Deletions cut 1 base from V and 8 bases from J, with 15 bases between. Germline values: CDR1 KGHSH, CDR2 LQKENI. The CDR3 sequence is 15 residues long. The DNA for the CDR3 is TGTGCCAGCTCACCACAGAGGGGGGGCGTCGATGAGCAGTTCTTC. This encodes CASSPQRGGVDEQFF.

This clonotype was counted only a few times. This chain links TRBV6-5 with TRBJ2-5; 7 bases agree with TRBD2. J gave up 8 bases and V 2 bases, and 17 bases lay outside the gene matches. Per germline, CDR1 MNHEY and CDR2 SVGAGI. This CDR3 is 17 amino acids long. CDR3 protein: CASSYGRGPGGIATQYF. DNA for the CDR3: TGTGCCAGCAGTTACGGGAGGGGCCCGGGAGGCATCGCAACCCAGTACTTC.

At least ten counts were recorded for this clonotype. J is TRBJ2-7 and V is TRBV29-1; 7 positions match TRBD1. CDR3 length equals 12 residues. Germline lookup yields CDR1 SQVTM and CDR2 ANQGSEA. V trimming: 5 bases; J trimming: 9 bases; junction bases outside the gene matches: 10. CDR3 DNA: TGCAGCGTTTCCGGGACAGAAACCGTGCAGTACTTC. Translation gives CSVSGTETVQYF.

This clonotype was detected a few times. The chain combines TRBV4-3 with TRBJ2-3; 11 bases match TRBD2. Trimming removed 0 bases from V and 4 bases from J; junction bases left unmatched: 12. Germline-derived CDR1 and CDR2 are LGHNA and YSLEER. CDR3 size: 19 residues. The CDR3: CASSQEPGGSGGAADTQYF. The CDR3 DNA reads as TGCGCCAGCAGCCAAGAGCCCGGAGGTAGCGGGGGGGCCGCAGATACGCAGTATTTT.

This clonotype appeared many times. J is TRBJ2-1 and V is TRBV7-2; 10 bases fit TRBD1. This CDR3 is built from 15 residues. The V gene's germline CDR1 is SGHTA and CDR2 FQGNSA. The junction had 7 bases not matched to a gene; V was cut back by 5 bases and J by 6 bases. The CDR3 region has the DNA TGTGCCAGCAGCCCTGGACAGGGGGGACTCAATGAGCAGTTCTTC. Amino acids: CASSPGQGGLNEQFF.

The chain couples TRBV7-7 to TRBJ2-5; D ambiguous. Germline V lookup: CDR1 SSHAT, CDR2 FNYEAQ (reference sequence). This CDR3 is built from 12 residues. V shed 5 bases and J shed 5 bases, with 9 bases lying between them. As DNA, the CDR3 is TGTGCCAGCAGCCAGTCGAGGGAGACCCAGTACTTC. This translates into CASSQSRETQYF.

This clonotype occurred a few times. This rearrangement joins TRBV6-4 to TRBJ2-7, with TRBD2 identical over 7 bases. CDR1 is MRHNA, CDR2 SNTAGT, per germline. The CDR3 loop spans 14 amino acids. J gave up 1 base and V 2 bases, and 2 bases lay outside the gene matches. The DNA for the CDR3 is TGTGCCAGCAGTGACGGCGGGGGTTCCTACGAGCAGTACTTC. As protein: CASSDGGGSYEQYF.

The gene calls are TRBV7-2 and TRBJ2-1; D ambiguous. The V end was cut by 0 bases, the J end by 5 bases, with 11 bases between. Per the germline V gene, CDR1 is SGHTA and CDR2 is FQGNSA. The CDR3 sequence is 15 residues long. CDR3 loop: CASSLALQAHNEQFF. The CDR3 nucleotides read TGTGCCAGCAGCTTAGCGCTGCAAGCCCACAATGAGCAGTTCTTC.

The V gene is TRBV5-1, the J gene TRBJ1-1; tentative D call: TRBD1 (6 bases). Per the germline V gene, CDR1 is SGHRS and CDR2 is YFSETQ. The CDR3 has 14 amino acids. Between the trimmed V and J ends, which lost 2 bases and 6 bases, there was a span of 14 bases. This CDR3 is CASSFAQGVSEAFF. The CDR3 DNA follows: TGCGCCAGCAGCTTCGCACAGGGAGTCTCTGAAGCTTTCTTT.

This clonotype was picked up many times. This rearrangement joins TRBV27 to TRBJ2-7; D unresolved. The CDR3 has 11 residues. V was cut by 4 bases and J by 7 bases, with 8 bases left in between. The germline V gene has CDR1 MNHEY and CDR2 SMNVEV (reference sequence). The CDR3 protein is CASSYGGEQYF. CDR3 DNA: TGTGCCAGCAGTTATGGCGGAGAGCAGTACTTC.

This clonotype was detected only a few times. The V gene is TRBV24-1, the J gene TRBJ2-3; no firm D call. With 3 bases removed from V and 3 bases from J, the gap between germline ends came to 12 bases. CDR1 and CDR2 from the germline V gene are KGHDR and SFDVKD. The CDR3 runs to 15 residues. CDR3 residues: CATSDALTPTDTQYF. CDR3 DNA: TGTGCCACCAGTGATGCCCTGACACCAACAGATACGCAGTATTTT.

The V call is TRBV30, the J call TRBJ2-5; D ambiguous. From germline, CDR1 is GTSNPN and CDR2 SVGIG (reference sequence). There are 13 residues in the CDR3. The V end was cut by 0 bases, the J end by 5 bases, with 10 bases between. The CDR3 DNA sequence: TGTGCCTGGAGTGTAAAGGGATCGGAGACCCAGTACTTC. This encodes CAWSVKGSETQYF.

This clonotype was observed a few times. The chain uses TRBV20-1 and TRBJ1-6, with 8 positions matching TRBD1. Looked up from germline, CDR1 is DFQATT and CDR2 is SNEGSKA (reference sequence). Losses at the gene ends were 6 bases for V and 7 bases for J; bases not matched to a gene: 8. This CDR3 has 14 residues. The CDR3 region has the DNA TGCAGTGCAAGGGCAGGGGGCCGGAATTCACCCCTCCACTTT. Its protein product is CSARAGGRNSPLHF.

Only a few counts were recorded for this clonotype. The chain combines TRBV3-1 with TRBJ2-7; no clear D gene. CDR1 and CDR2 (germline): LGHDT, YNNKEL (reference sequence). V lost 7 bases and J lost 3, with 7 bases in between. CDR3 size: 11 residues. The CDR3 here is CASKDGYEQYF. CDR3 nucleotide sequence: TGTGCCAGCAAGGACGGCTACGAGCAGTACTTC.